These 16 T cell receptor beta chains originate from one sample sequenced in a study of T cells after posttransplantation cyclophosphamide. Assay used: immunoSEQ multiplex PCR; TCRdb lists only in-frame clones, some missing. Sampling found about 44,000 clones, none seen once. The sequenced sample was PBMCs. These TCRs come from a man aged 35 to 55 in good health, CMV-negative, and a related stem cell transplant donor.

The rearrangement uses TRBV7-8 and TRBJ2-5; D ambiguous. The V end lost 3 bases, the J end lost 4 bases, and 6 bases lay between the germline ends. The CDR3 has 12 residues. Germline V gene data show CDR1 as SGHVS and CDR2 as FQNEAQ. The CDR3 region is CASSFIGETQYF. CDR3 DNA sequence: TGTGCCAGCAGCTTTATCGGAGAGACCCAGTACTTC.

This chain joins TRBV12-1 and TRBJ1-5; TRBD1, the table's D call, was not compared with the DNA. TRBV12-1 represents a pseudogene. The CDR3 loop spans 15 amino acids. The CDR3 bases are TGTGCCAGCAGCCCCCGACAGGGTAGCAATCAGCCCCAGCATTTT. Its translation is CASSPRQGSNQPQHF.

This clone showed up many times. This chain joins TRBV10-3 and TRBJ1-1, with D perhaps matching TRBD1 (5 bases). The CDR3 totals 14 residues. Germline loops: CDR1 ENHRY, CDR2 SYGVKD. Between the trimmed V and J ends, which lost 7 bases and 0 bases, there was a span of 12 bases. The CDR3 spells CAITPTELNTEAFF. CDR3 DNA: TGTGCCATCACCCCGACAGAGTTGAACACTGAAGCTTTCTTT.

Ten or more counts support this clone. The V and J genes are TRBV19 and TRBJ1-4, with D hard to call. The V gene's germline CDR1 is LNHDA and CDR2 SQIVND (reference sequence). There are 15 residues in the CDR3. V lost 10 bases to trimming and J lost 7 bases, with 22 bases between them. CDR3 loop: CATGTGTRAGEKLFF. The CDR3 DNA reads TGTGCCACAGGAACCGGTACTAGGGCGGGTGAAAAACTGTTTTTT.

This clone was picked up many times. V and J are TRBV5-4 and TRBJ2-3; 10 bases line up with TRBD1. There are 16 residues in the CDR3. The V gene end was trimmed by 4 bases and the J gene end by 1 base; junction bases not matched to a gene: 6. The germline V gene encodes CDR1 SGHNT and CDR2 YYREEE (reference sequence). Here the CDR3 reads CASSRGQGLGTDTQYF. In DNA form, the CDR3 reads TGTGCCAGCAGCCGGGGACAGGGGCTGGGCACAGATACGCAGTATTTT.

The J gene is TRBJ2-5, the V gene TRBV18, with D possibly TRBD1 on 5 matching bases. The length of the CDR3 is 15 residues. Germline V gives CDR1 KGHSH, CDR2 LQKENI. V gave up 0 bases and J gave up 2 bases, with 10 bases separating them. CDR3 loop: CASSPPVGVQETQYF. Here the CDR3 DNA reads TGTGCCAGCTCACCACCGGTAGGGGTTCAAGAGACCCAGTACTTC.

This clone was counted ten times or more. The chain joins TRBV13 to TRBJ1-2; D is perhaps TRBD1 (5 bases). CDR1 is PRHDT and CDR2 is FYEKMQ in the germline V gene (reference sequence). The CDR3 extends over 12 amino acids. V was cut by 6 bases and J by 8 bases, with 13 bases left in between. The CDR3 spells CASSSRVGGYTF. The CDR3 DNA reads as TGTGCCAGCAGTTCCAGGGTTGGCGGCTACACCTTC.

This clone was seen ten or more times. The rearrangement uses TRBV4-2 and TRBJ1-4, with 7 positions matching TRBD1. Germline V CDR1 and CDR2: LGHNA, YNFKEQ. V lost 5 bases and J lost 0; bases outside the gene matches: 6. The CDR3 extends over 16 amino acids. In DNA form, the CDR3 reads TGTGCCAGCAGCTCCGGGACAGATGCAACTAATGAAAAACTGTTTTTT. Protein product: CASSSGTDATNEKLFF.

This sequence joins TRBV6-5 and TRBJ1-6; 7 bases map to TRBD1. The CDR3 totals 13 residues. CDR1 and CDR2 (germline): MNHEY, SVGAGI. With V trimmed by 6 bases and J by 10 bases, 6 bases remained unmatched. The CDR3 is CASRTDRISPLHF. DNA of the CDR3: TGTGCCAGCAGAACGGACAGGATATCACCCCTCCACTTT.

At least ten counts were recorded for this clone. The chain carries TRBV6-4 and TRBJ2-3; 7 bases line up with TRBD1. The CDR3 covers 15 residues. V lost 4 bases, J lost 0 bases, and 4 bases stayed unmatched. Germline lookup yields CDR1 MRHNA and CDR2 SNTAGT. The CDR3 bases are TGTGCCAGCAGTGTACAGGGGCATAGCACAGATACGCAGTATTTT. Residues: CASSVQGHSTDTQYF.

This clone was detected a few times. The J gene is TRBJ2-5, the V gene TRBV9, with 11 bases identical to TRBD2. This CDR3 has 14 amino acids. Germline V gene data show CDR1 as SGDLS and CDR2 as YYNGEE. V lost 7 bases to trimming and J lost 5 bases; unmatched junction nucleotides: 7. The CDR3 reads CASGSGGAWETQYF. In nucleotides, the CDR3 is TGTGCCAGCGGTAGCGGGGGGGCGTGGGAGACCCAGTACTTC.

This clone occurred many times. The gene calls are TRBV6-1 and TRBJ1-6; 8 nucleotides align to TRBD1. From germline, CDR1 is MNHNS and CDR2 SASEGT. The CDR3 has 15 amino acids. V lost 6 bases and J lost 7; bases outside the gene matches: 8. The CDR3 region is CASSRDRGTNSPLHF. The CDR3 nucleotides are TGTGCCAGCAGCCGAGACAGGGGTACCAATTCACCCCTCCACTTT.

This clone was picked up many times. The gene calls are TRBV27 and TRBJ1-1; 8 bases fit TRBD1. The ends lost 8 bases at V and 4 bases at J; junction bases unmatched: 3. CDR3 length: 12 amino acids. Germline V gene sequence: CDR1 MNHEY, CDR2 SMNVEV (reference sequence). CDR3 coding DNA: TGTGCCAGCCACGACAGGGGCACTGAAGCTTTCTTT. Residues: CASHDRGTEAFF.

This clone was detected ten times or more. The chain combines TRBV9 with TRBJ1-6; D possibly corresponds to TRBD1 (5 bases). Trimming stripped 1 base from V and 7 bases from J, with 12 bases between. CDR3 length: 15 residues. Germline V gene data show CDR1 as SGDLS and CDR2 as YYNGEE. The CDR3 loop is CASSVSPGNNSPLHF. The DNA of the CDR3 is TGTGCCAGCAGCGTATCGCCAGGGAACAATTCACCCCTCCACTTT.

This clone has more than one count but fewer than ten. The chain links TRBV27 to TRBJ2-3; D uncertain. The CDR3 spans 14 residues. V dropped 2 bases and J dropped 2 bases, with 8 bases sitting between them. Germline V gene sequence: CDR1 MNHEY, CDR2 SMNVEV (reference sequence). CDR3 loop: CASSLGWATDTQYF. The CDR3 DNA sequence: TGTGCCAGCAGTTTAGGCTGGGCCACAGATACGCAGTATTTT.

This clone has at least ten counts. The J gene is TRBJ2-5, the V gene TRBV2, with TRBD2 matching 10 bases. With V trimmed by 3 bases and J by 10 bases, 5 bases remained unmatched. CDR1 is SNHLY and CDR2 is FYNNEI in the germline V gene. The CDR3 sequence is 13 residues long. The DNA of the CDR3 is TGTGCCAGCAGTGAGGTAGCGGGAGGCTTCCAGTACTTC. Encoded protein: CASSEVAGGFQYF.